These T cell receptor beta chains were read from a single sample in a study of T cell responses to AZD1222 COVID-19 vaccine. Sequencing used immunoSEQ multiplex PCR; TCRdb keeps in-frame clones, though not all of them. The sample has about 140,000 clones; 70% to 90% are singletons. Source: peripheral blood, taken on day 0 of AZD1222 vaccination. The receptors come from an adult in good health. Each CDR3 is given with its conserved first and last residue.

V gene	J gene	CDR3 protein
TRBV9	TRBJ2-4	CASSIGLAKNIQYF
TRBV12-5	TRBJ1-1	CASDRQGNTEAFF
TRBV21-1	TRBJ2-1	CASSKRRIPGLAGVYNEQFF
TRBV30	TRBJ1-5	CAWSDSARPQHF
TRBV3-1/TRBV3-2	TRBJ2-7	CASSQGAAGAYEQYF
TRBV4-3	TRBJ2-7	CASSQLWDGAYEQYF
TRBV7-3	TRBJ2-1	CASSFSRAPYNEQFF
TRBV6-6	TRBJ1-6	CASSYEFNSPLHF
TRBV7-9	TRBJ1-5	CASSLSGARNQPQHF
TRBV27	TRBJ1-2	CASSLSPNYGYTF
TRBV24-1	TRBJ1-2	CATSEWGDSELDGYTF
TRBV29-1	TRBJ1-4	CSAGSVNEKLFF
TRBV19	TRBJ1-1	CASSIIRGTGHLSNTEAFF
TRBV7-9	TRBJ2-7	CASSADQAMEQYF
TRBV27	TRBJ1-6	CASSLGTGGVSPLHF
TRBV4-3	TRBJ2-1	CASSQDMGGEQFF
TRBV28	TRBJ2-7	CASSPGGIAYEQYF
TRBV7-3	TRBJ2-3	CASSSRLAGAQDTQYF
TRBV2	TRBJ2-2	CASRGSGSTGELFF
TRBV7-2	TRBJ1-3	CASSYGTGLSGNTIYF
TRBV27	TRBJ1-4	CASSFRFASGGATNEKLFF
TRBV7-2	TRBJ2-7	CASSLGWSSSYEQYF